This T cell receptor beta chain stems from a study of identical twins. This clonotype appeared a few times. Its cognate antigen is unknown. Each CDR3 protein gets one entry after TCRdb re-called the 5' RACE reads with MiXCR. The sample consists of 500,000 or so distinct CDR3 sequences, about 20% of them appearing once. Whole-study results and caveats: Weaker excess twin sharing was seen among beta out-of-frame sequences.

These sequences were also reported in another study, on T cells expressing NK-cell markers. That work adds: For several donors, the dominant NKG2C+ clonotypes made up about 1.0-8% of their CD8+ T cells.

Sequencing used CD4+ T cells sorted from blood. The source of this sequence is a woman between 18 and 29 years old in good health.

The DNA for the CDR3 is TGTGCCAGCACGACCGGGGGCTACGAGCAGTACTTC. Translation: CASTTGGYEQYF. The chain carries TRBV12-3 or TRBV12-4 and TRBJ2-7; D possibly corresponds to TRBD2 (6 bases). The V end was cut by 7 bases, the J end by 3 bases, with 10 bases between. The CDR3 is 12 residues long.